This paragraph reports one T cell receptor beta chain. Its antigen is currently not known. No per-base quality is available; no much larger clone lies one base away. Library construction relied on the immunoSEQ multiplex PCR assay. Not all clones reach the TCRdb copy of this immuneACCESS table, which keeps in-frame sequences only. Checked studies attribute under half of the gap to unresolved V genes and leave the rest unexplained. The sample table lists 78,000 or so clones, around 90% of them with a count of one. The ten largest account for about 3% of the sample. These data come from a study of T cell changes during pregnancy in multiple sclerosis (dated by TCRdb to between 2018 and 2021). About the study as a whole: The study looked at changes in the T cell repertoire across pregnancy in women with multiple sclerosis.

The CDR3 sequence holds 14 residues, the cysteine and phenylalanine included. Of all the DNA, just the CDR3 is kept, 42 bases in frame from base 1. Clipping removes 5 bases from V and 1 base from J, with 5 as the unmatched junction base count. The germline V gene (reference sequence) yields SEHNR for CDR1 and FQNEAQ for CDR2. The source was peripheral blood, collected before pregnancy. The TCR sequence derives from a female donor with multiple sclerosis, enrolled in a pregnancy study. The receptor chain draws on TRBV7-9 and TRBJ2-7, with 7 central nucleotides matching TRBD1. The bases are TGTGCCAGCAGCATAAGGGACAGTTCCTACGAGCAGTACTTC. Translated, it gives CASSIRDSSYEQYF. The reference TRBV7-9 and TRBJ2-7 proteins fill in what lies around the CDR3, so the full variable domain reads DTGVSQNPRHKITKRGQNVTFRCDPISEHNRLYWYRQTLGQGPEFLTYFQNEAQLEKSRLLSDRFSAERPKGSFSTLEIQRTEQGDSAMYLCASSIRDSSYEQYFGPGTRLTVT.